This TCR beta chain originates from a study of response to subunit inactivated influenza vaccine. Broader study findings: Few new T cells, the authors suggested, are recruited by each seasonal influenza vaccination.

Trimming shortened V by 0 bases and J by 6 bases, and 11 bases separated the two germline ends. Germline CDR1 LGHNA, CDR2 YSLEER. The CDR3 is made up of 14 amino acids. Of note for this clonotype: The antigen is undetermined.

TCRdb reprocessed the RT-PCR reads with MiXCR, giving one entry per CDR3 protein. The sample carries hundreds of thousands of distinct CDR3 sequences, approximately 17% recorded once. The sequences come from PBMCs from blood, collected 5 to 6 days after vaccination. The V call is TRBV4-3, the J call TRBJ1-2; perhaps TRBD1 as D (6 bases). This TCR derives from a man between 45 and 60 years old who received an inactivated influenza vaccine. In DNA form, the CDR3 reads TGCGCCAGCAGCCAAGATGGGGGGGCGCATGGCTACACCTTC. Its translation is CASSQDGGAHGYTF.